This T cell receptor (beta chain) was documented in a study of CD8+ T cells in alopecia areata (dated by TCRdb to 2016 to 2018). Notes on the research overall: Treated patients were enrolled in an open-label pilot trial of oral tofacitinib at 5 to 10 mg twice daily for moderate-to-severe alopecia areata. Tofacitinib was administered for 6 to 18 months, and 6 months of follow-up off drug were then conducted to assess delayed response and recurrence. Scalp clonality was compared among normal scalp (n=4), patchy alopecia areata scalp (n=8), and alopecia totalis/universalis scalp (n=8). Patients on tofacitinib were biopsied at baseline and after 4 and 24 weeks of treatment, and several of the patients also had a later scalp biopsy. To study T cell clonal expansion in alopecia areata, the researchers applied high-throughput TCRbeta sequencing to both the C3H/HeJ mouse model and human patients. TCRbeta CDR3 regions were amplified by immunoSEQ multiplex PCR with 35 Vbeta forward and 13 Jbeta reverse primers. RNA was extracted with the PAXgene miRNA kit for fixed scalp, the miRNeasy kit for PBMCs, and the RNeasy kit for mouse skin. Human TCRbeta sequencing covered scalp tissue and sorted CD4+ and CD8+ peripheral blood T cells from patchy and totalis/universalis alopecia areata patients and healthy controls. General conclusions and limits of the study: Compared with normal scalp, lesional scalp, particularly in alopecia totalis/universalis, had higher clonality and more expanded CD8+ clones, which suggests antigenic drive. Scalp TCR repertoire analysis is complicated because resident alphabeta T cells in normal human skin are also sequenced, whereas mouse skin is dominated by gammadelta T cells. Shared TCR sequences between patients were less evident than in mice, which may be partly attributable to HLA diversity in the patient population.

Points on this clone: Its antigen is currently not known. No quality values exist for individual bases; no much larger clone is one base distant.

Preparation of the library involved the immunoSEQ multiplex PCR assay. RNA was extracted from all samples and reverse transcribed into cDNA as template for TCR sequencing. First-strand cDNA was synthesized using SuperScript III with a 2:1 mix of oligo-dT and random hexamers. A synthetic immune receptor repertoire was used to gauge amplification bias, and whatever bias remained was removed computationally. The authors' pipeline ran thus. Raw reads were preprocessed to remove errors, and CDR3 was defined according to IMGT conventions as the region from the conserved cysteine to phenylalanine. Clonality was calculated as 1 minus Shannon entropy normalized by log2 of the number of productive unique TCRs. Scalp TCRbeta sequences were cross-referenced with sorted blood CD4 and CD8 repertoires so that the CD4 or CD8 identity of scalp clones could be inferred. The immuneACCESS repertoire file appears here via TCRdb, limited to in-frame rearrangements. These files lack a portion of the clones; in checked studies, under half of the deficit traces to unresolved V genes, and the cause of the others is not known. The V and J calls and clone size come from that table; D and trimming were worked out from the DNA. The sample yields some 170,000 clones; approximately 70% were counted once. Clones ranked in the top ten supply over 10% of the sample.

The time point label corresponds to: baseline before oral tofacitinib. Peripheral blood and lesional scalp punch biopsies were obtained from patients with alopecia areata. PBMCs were separated by density centrifugation and stained for CD3, CD4 and CD8, after which CD4+ and CD8+ T cells were sorted on a FACSAria. V and J lose 0 bases and 5 bases, and a span of 17 bases separates them. The germline V gene (reference sequence) specifies LNHNV as CDR1 and YYDKDF as CDR2. The CDR3 holds 17 amino acids from the cysteine to the phenylalanine. Only the CDR3 portion is preserved as DNA: 51 bases, with reading frame beginning at the first base.

Sample: CD8+ T cells sorted from blood, taken at week 0. The chain is encoded by TRBV15 joined to TRBJ1-3, with the D gene uncertain. The receptor's source is a human donor with alopecia areata. The bases read TGTGCCACCAGCAGAGATTCCCGAAGCGGTCCGCGAAACACCATATATTTT. It is translated as CATSRDSRSGPRNTIYF.